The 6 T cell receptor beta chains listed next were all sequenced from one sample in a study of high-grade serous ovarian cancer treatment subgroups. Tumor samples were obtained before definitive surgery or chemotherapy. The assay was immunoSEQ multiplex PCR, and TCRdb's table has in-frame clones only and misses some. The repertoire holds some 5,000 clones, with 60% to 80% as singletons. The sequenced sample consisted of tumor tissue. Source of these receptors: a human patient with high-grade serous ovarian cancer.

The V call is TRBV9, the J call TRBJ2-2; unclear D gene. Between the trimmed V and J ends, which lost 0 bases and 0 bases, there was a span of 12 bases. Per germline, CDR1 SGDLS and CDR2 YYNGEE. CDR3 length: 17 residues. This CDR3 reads CASSVATQFPNTGELFF. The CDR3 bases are TGTGCCAGCAGCGTAGCTACACAGTTTCCGAACACCGGGGAGCTGTTTTTT.

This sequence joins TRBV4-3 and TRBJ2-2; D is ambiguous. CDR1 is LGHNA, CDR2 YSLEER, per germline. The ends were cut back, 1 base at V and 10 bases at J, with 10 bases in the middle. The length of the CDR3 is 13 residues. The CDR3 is CASSQVGHEELFF. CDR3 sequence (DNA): TGCGCCAGCAGCCAAGTGGGCCATGAGGAGCTGTTTTTT.

DNA of the CDR3: TGTGCCAGCAGAGCAGTGACCACCTATGGCTACACCTTC. Its protein product is CASRAVTTYGYTF. The gene calls are TRBV28 and TRBJ1-2; no clear D gene. CDR3 length: 13 residues. V lost 6 bases to trimming and J lost 4 bases, with 12 bases between them. Germline values: CDR1 MDHEN, CDR2 SYDVKM.

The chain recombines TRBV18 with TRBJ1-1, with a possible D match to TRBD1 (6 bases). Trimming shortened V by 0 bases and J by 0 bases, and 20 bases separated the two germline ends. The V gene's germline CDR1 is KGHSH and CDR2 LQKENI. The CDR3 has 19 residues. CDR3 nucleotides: TGTGCCAGCTCACCACCAGAAGAAACAGGGCCAGGGATGAACACTGAAGCTTTCTTT. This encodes CASSPPEETGPGMNTEAFF.

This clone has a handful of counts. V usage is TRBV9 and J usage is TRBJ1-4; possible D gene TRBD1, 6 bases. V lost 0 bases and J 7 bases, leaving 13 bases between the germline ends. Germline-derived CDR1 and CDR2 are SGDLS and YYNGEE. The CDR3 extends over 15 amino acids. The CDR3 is CASSVDGGEGEKLFF. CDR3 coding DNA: TGTGCCAGCAGCGTAGATGGGGGCGAAGGTGAAAAACTGTTTTTT. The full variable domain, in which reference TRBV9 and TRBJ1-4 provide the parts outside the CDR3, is DSGVTQTPKHLITATGQRVTLRCSPRSGDLSVYWYQQSLDQGLQFLIQYYNGEERAKGNILERFSAQQFPDLHSELNLSSLELGDSALYFCASSVDGGEGEKLFFGSGTQLSVL.

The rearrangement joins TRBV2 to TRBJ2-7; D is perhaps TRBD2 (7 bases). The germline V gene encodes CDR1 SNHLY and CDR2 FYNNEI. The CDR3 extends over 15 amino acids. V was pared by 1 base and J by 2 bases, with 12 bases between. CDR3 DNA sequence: TGTGCCAGCAGTGAAGAAGGGGGACTAACCTACGAGCAGTACTTC. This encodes CASSEEGGLTYEQYF.